This T cell receptor (beta chain) stems from a study of T cell clonotyping in hematopoietic cell transplantation. Whole-study findings and limits: Recipient TCR diversity dropped after transplant; expanded clonotypes rose from day 30 to 180.

V lost 2 bases, J lost 7 bases, and 6 bases stayed unmatched. This CDR3 has 13 residues. CDR1 and CDR2 from the germline V gene are SGHRS and YFSETQ. For this clone: Its antigen is unidentified.

Some clones are missing from TCRdb's copy, which holds only in-frame ones; the method was immunoSEQ multiplex PCR. Among roughly 1,500 clones listed, 75% to 85% were seen once. This material consisted of PBMCs, taken 30 days after allogeneic stem cell transplant. The sequence was obtained from a young adult male patient who had an allogeneic stem cell transplant, so T cells may come from the graft donor. Some clones in this sample may be carry-over from other donors' samples. The V call is TRBV5-1, the J call TRBJ2-7; 7 bases agree with TRBD1. Written as DNA, the CDR3 is TGCGCCAGCAGCTTCGAGGGGGCGAGTGAGCAGTACTTC. This gives the protein CASSFEGASEQYF.